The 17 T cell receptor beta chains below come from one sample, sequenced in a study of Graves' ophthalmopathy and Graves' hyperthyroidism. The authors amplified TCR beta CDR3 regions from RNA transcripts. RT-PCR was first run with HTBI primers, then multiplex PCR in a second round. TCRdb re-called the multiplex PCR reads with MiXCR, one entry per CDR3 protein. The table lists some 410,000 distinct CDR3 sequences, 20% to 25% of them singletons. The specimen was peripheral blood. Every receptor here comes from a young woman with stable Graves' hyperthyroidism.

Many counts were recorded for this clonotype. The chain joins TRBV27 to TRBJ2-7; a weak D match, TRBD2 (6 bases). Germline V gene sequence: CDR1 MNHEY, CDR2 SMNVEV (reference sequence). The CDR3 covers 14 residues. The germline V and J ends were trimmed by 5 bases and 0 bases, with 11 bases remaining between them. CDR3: CASSPGLLSYEQYF. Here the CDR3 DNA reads TGTGCCAGCAGTCCAGGACTACTCTCCTACGAGCAGTACTTC.

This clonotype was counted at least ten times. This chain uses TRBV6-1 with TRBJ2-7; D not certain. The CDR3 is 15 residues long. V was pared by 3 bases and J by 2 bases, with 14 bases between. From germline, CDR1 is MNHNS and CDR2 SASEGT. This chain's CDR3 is CASSEKSFGPYEQYF. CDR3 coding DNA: TGTGCCAGCAGTGAGAAAAGTTTTGGGCCCTACGAGCAGTACTTC.

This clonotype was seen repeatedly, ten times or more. CDR3 loop: CASRRATGQGMNTEAFF. CDR3 DNA: TGTGCCAGCAGACGCGCAACGGGACAGGGGATGAACACTGAAGCTTTCTTT. The rearrangement uses TRBV6-2 or TRBV6-3 and TRBJ1-1, with 10 bases lining up with TRBD1. This CDR3 is 17 amino acids long. V lost 6 bases to trimming and J lost 0 bases; unmatched junction nucleotides: 10. Germline V lookup: CDR1 MNHEY, CDR2 SVGEGT.

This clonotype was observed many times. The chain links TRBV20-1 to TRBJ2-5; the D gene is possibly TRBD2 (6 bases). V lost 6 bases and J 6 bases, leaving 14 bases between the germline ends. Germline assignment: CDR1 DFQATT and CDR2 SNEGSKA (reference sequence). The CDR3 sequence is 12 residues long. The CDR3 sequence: CSAPTSSKTQYF. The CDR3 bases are TGCAGTGCACCGACTAGTTCGAAGACCCAGTACTTC.

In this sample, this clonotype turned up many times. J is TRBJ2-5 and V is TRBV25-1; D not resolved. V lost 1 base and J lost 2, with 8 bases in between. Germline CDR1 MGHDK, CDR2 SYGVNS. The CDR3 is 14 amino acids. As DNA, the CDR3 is TGTGCCAGCAGTGAATCCCTCAGGCAAGAGACCCAGTACTTC. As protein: CASSESLRQETQYF. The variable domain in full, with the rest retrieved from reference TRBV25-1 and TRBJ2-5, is EADIYQTPRYLVIGTGKKITLECSQTMGHDKMYWYQQDPGMELHLIHYSYGVNSTEKGDLSSESTVSRIRTEHFPLTLESARPSHTSQYLCASSESLRQETQYFGPGTRLLVL.

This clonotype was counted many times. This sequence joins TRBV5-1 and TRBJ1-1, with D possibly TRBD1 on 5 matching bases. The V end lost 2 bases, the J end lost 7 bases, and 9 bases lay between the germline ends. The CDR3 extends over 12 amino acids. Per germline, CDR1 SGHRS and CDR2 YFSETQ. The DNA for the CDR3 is TGCGCCAGCAGCTTCAGGGTCAGTGAAGCTTTCTTT. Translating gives CASSFRVSEAFF.

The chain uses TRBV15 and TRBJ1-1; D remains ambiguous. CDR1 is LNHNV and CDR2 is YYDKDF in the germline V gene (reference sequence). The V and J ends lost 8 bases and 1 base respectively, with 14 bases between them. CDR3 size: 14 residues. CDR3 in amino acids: CATGPRGENTEAFF. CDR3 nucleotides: TGTGCCACCGGACCTAGAGGTGAGAACACTGAAGCTTTCTTT.

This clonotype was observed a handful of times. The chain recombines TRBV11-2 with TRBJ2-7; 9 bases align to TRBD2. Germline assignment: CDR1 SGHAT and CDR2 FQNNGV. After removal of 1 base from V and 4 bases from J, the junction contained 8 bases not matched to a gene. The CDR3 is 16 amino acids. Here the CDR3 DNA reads TGTGCCAGCAGCTTAGTGTCAGTTAGCGGGAGTTACGAGCAGTACTTC. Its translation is CASSLVSVSGSYEQYF.

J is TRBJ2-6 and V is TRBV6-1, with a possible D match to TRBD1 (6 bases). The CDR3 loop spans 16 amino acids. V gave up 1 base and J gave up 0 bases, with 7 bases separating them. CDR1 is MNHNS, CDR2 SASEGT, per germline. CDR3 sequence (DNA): TGTGCCAGCAGTGAAGAACAGGGCTCTGGGGCCAACGTCCTGACTTTC. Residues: CASSEEQGSGANVLTF.

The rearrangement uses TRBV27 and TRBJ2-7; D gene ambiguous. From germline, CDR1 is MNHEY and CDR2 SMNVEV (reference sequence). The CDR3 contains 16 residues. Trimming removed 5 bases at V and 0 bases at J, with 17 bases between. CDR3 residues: CASSTGFSATSYEQYF. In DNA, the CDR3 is TGTGCCAGCAGTACCGGGTTTTCTGCCACCTCCTACGAGCAGTACTTC.

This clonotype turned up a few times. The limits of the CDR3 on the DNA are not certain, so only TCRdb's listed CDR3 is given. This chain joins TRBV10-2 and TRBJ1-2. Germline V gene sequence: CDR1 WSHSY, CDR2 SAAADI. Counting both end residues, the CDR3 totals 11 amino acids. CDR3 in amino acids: CASSTSDGYTF.

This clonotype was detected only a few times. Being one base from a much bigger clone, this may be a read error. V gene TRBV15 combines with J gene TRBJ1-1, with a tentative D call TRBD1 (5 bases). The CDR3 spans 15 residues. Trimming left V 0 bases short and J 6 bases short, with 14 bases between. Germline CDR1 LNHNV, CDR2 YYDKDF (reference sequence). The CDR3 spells CATSRDLGARAEAFF. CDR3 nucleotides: TGTGCCACCAGCAGAGATTTAGGGGCGCGCGCTGAAGCTTTCTTT.

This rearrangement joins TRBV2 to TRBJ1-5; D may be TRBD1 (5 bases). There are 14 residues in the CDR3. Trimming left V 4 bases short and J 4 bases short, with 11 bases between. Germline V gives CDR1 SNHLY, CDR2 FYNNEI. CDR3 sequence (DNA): TGTGCCAGCAGTGGGGGCGGGTGGAATCAGCCCCAGCATTTT. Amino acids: CASSGGGWNQPQHF.

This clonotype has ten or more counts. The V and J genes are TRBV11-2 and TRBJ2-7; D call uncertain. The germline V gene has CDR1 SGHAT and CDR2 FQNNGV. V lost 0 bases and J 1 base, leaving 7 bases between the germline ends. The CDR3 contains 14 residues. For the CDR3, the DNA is TGTGCCAGCAGCTTAGACCGCAGGTCCTACGAGCAGTACTTC. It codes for CASSLDRRSYEQYF.

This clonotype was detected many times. The CDR3 here is CSARGRSPGRGYTF. DNA for the CDR3: TGCAGTGCTAGAGGCCGCAGCCCCGGGAGAGGCTACACCTTC. The chain recombines TRBV20-1 with TRBJ1-2, with unresolved D. The CDR3 covers 14 residues. Per germline, CDR1 DFQATT and CDR2 SNEGSKA (reference sequence). V lost 1 base and J lost 8, with 17 bases in between.

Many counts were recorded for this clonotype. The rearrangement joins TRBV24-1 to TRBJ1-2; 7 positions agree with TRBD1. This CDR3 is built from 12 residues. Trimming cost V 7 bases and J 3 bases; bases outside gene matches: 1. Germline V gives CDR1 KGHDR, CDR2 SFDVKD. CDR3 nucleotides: TGTGCCACCAGCGGGACAGACTATGGCTACACCTTC. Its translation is CATSGTDYGYTF.

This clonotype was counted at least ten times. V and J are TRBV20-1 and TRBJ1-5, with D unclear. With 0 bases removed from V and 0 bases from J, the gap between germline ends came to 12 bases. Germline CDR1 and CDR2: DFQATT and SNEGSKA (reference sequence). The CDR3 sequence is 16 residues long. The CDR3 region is CSARDHKGFSNQPQHF. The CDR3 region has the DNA TGCAGTGCTAGAGATCATAAGGGATTTAGCAATCAGCCCCAGCATTTT.